The clone carrying this TCR beta chain was recorded a few times. Its antigen is still unknown. The data belong to a study of cytomegalovirus exposure and HLA in healthy donors. General observations from the study: With further analysis later on, most CMV-associated TCR beta chains appeared HLA-restricted. TCR beta chains numbering more than 150 were designated cytomegalovirus-associated. A later analysis showed that HLA-associated TCR beta chains had undergone more clonal expansion than equally common others. Certain sequence variants were highly shared and formed a cluster, and this cluster was likely a sequencing artifact.

The PCR used 60 Vbeta and 13 Jbeta primers. The repertoire was sequenced with immunoSEQ multiplex PCR; TCRdb's copy has only in-frame clones and lacks some. The data contain 160,000 or so clones, roughly 79% of them singletons. The CDR3 spans 13 residues. Germline assignment: CDR1 SQVTM and CDR2 ANQGSEA. The V gene end was trimmed by 6 bases and the J gene end by 2 bases; junction bases not matched to a gene: 6. This TCR came from a woman aged 40 to 50 in good health and CMV-seropositive. The chain employs TRBV29-1 and TRBJ2-7; 8 positions match TRBD1. Sequencing was performed on PBMCs. CDR3 in DNA: TGCAGCGTCAAAGCGGACAGGGCCTACGAGCAGTACTTC. It encodes CSVKADRAYEQYF.